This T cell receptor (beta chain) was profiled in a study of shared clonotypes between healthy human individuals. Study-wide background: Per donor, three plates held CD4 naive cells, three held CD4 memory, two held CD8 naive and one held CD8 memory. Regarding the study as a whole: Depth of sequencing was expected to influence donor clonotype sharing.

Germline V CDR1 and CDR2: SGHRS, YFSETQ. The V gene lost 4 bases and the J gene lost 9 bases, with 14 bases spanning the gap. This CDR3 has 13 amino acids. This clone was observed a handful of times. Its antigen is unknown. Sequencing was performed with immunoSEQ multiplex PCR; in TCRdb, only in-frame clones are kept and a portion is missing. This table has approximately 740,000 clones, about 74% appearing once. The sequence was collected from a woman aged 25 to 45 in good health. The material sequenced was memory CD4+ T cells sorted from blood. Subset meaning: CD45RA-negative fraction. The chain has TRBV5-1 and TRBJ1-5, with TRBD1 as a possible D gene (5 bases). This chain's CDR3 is CASSLQERGPQHF. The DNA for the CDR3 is TGCGCCAGCAGCCTACAGGAGCGTGGGCCCCAGCATTTT.